The 22 T cell receptor beta chains in this list originate from one sample, sequenced in a study of T cell responses to AZD1222 COVID-19 vaccine. Method: immunoSEQ multiplex PCR; TCRdb's copy keeps in-frame clones and lacks some. The sample lists more than 90,000 clones, roughly 91% occurring once. The sequencing here drew on peripheral blood, taken 28 days after the second AZD1222 dose. The receptors derive from an adult who received the AZD1222 COVID-19 vaccine.

CDR3 nucleotide sequence: TGTGCCAGCAGTTTACCAGGCGCACAAGAGACCCAGTACTTC. Protein: CASSLPGAQETQYF. The J gene is TRBJ2-5, the V gene TRBV27; D unclear. V lost 2 bases, J lost 2 bases, and 9 bases lay in between. This CDR3 region has 14 residues. Germline CDR1 reads MNHEY; CDR2 reads SMNVEV (reference sequence).

The chain is built from TRBV11-3 and TRBJ2-1; D not resolved. Germline loops: CDR1 SGHNT, CDR2 YENEEA. V lost 5 bases, J lost 5 bases, and 13 bases lay in between. The CDR3 contains 14 residues. CDR3 DNA: TGTGCCAGCAGCCCGACGAATTATCACAATGAGCAGTTCTTC. It yields the protein CASSPTNYHNEQFF.

The chain couples TRBV7-2 to TRBJ1-2, with D hard to call. The CDR3 has 12 amino acids. Germline V gene data show CDR1 as SGHTA and CDR2 as FQGNSA. Trimming took 5 bases from V and 8 from J, leaving 12 bases between them. CDR3: CASSPPGRGYTF. Here the CDR3 DNA reads TGTGCCAGCAGCCCCCCGGGCCGCGGCTACACCTTC.

V usage is TRBV11-2 and J usage is TRBJ1-1; the D is unclear. The CDR3 runs 14 residues. Trimming took off 0 bases at V and 1 base at J, with 6 bases between the two ends. Germline V gene data show CDR1 as SGHAT and CDR2 as FQNNGV. CDR3 loop: CASSLDRRNTEAFF. The CDR3, as DNA: TGTGCCAGCAGCTTAGACCGGCGGAACACTGAAGCTTTCTTT.

The CDR3: CASSFSGEQPNQPQHF. CDR3 nucleotide sequence: TGTGCCAGCAGCTTCTCCGGGGAACAGCCCAATCAGCCCCAGCATTTT. The chain recombines TRBV7-8 with TRBJ1-5; D remains unclear. Germline CDR1 reads SGHVS; CDR2 reads FQNEAQ. V dropped 3 bases and J dropped 3 bases, with 15 bases sitting between them. This CDR3 is 16 amino acids long.

J is TRBJ2-3 and V is TRBV4-1, with 7 bases identical to TRBD1. The CDR3 consists of 14 residues. V lost 9 bases, J lost 6 bases, and 12 bases stayed unmatched. Germline V lookup: CDR1 MGHRA, CDR2 YSYEKL. CDR3: CASVAGGSLDTQYF. In DNA, the CDR3 is TGCGCCAGTGTGGCAGGGGGATCCTTGGATACGCAGTATTTT.

This chain joins TRBV7-9 and TRBJ1-2; D not resolved. V was cut by 5 bases and J by 6 bases, with 22 bases left in between. Germline-derived CDR1 and CDR2 are SEHNR and FQNEAQ (reference sequence). This CDR3 has 16 residues. The DNA of the CDR3 is TGTGCCAGCAGCAAGGCCCCTCGGGCCCGAAGGGATGGCTACACCTTC. Amino acid sequence: CASSKAPRARRDGYTF.

This clone has more than one count but fewer than ten. The genes are TRBV6-2 or TRBV6-3 and TRBJ2-7; 8 positions match TRBD2. Germline V gene lookup returns CDR1 MNHEY and CDR2 SVGEGT. J was trimmed by 7 bases and V by 5 bases; bases with no gene match: 10. This CDR3 is built from 14 residues. CDR3: CASSKSGTRGEQYF. The CDR3 DNA sequence: TGTGCCAGCAGTAAGTCCGGGACTAGGGGTGAGCAGTACTTC.

The gene calls are TRBV5-1 and TRBJ1-1; D is uncertain. Trimming left V 0 bases short and J 2 bases short, with 5 bases between. This CDR3 region has 13 residues. The V gene's germline CDR1 is SGHRS and CDR2 YFSETQ. The CDR3 sequence: CASSLATNTEAFF. In nucleotides, the CDR3 is TGCGCCAGCAGCTTGGCGACCAACACTGAAGCTTTCTTT.

The chain recombines TRBV5-4 with TRBJ2-7; D may be TRBD1 or TRBD2 (6 bases each). The CDR3 loop spans 14 amino acids. CDR1 SGHNT and CDR2 YYREEE come from the germline V gene (reference sequence). Trimming cost V 3 bases and J 5 bases, with 15 bases left between them. The CDR3 sequence is CASSSRWGADEQYF. The CDR3 nucleotides are TGTGCCAGCAGCTCCCGTTGGGGGGCAGACGAGCAGTACTTC.

The gene calls are TRBV28 and TRBJ2-7; TRBD2 might be the D (5 bases). The CDR3 has 13 amino acids. Trimming took 6 bases from V and 3 from J, leaving 12 bases between them. Germline loops: CDR1 MDHEN, CDR2 SYDVKM. The CDR3 DNA sequence: TGTGCCAGCAGGGGAAGGACTCGCTACGAGCAGTACTTC. This encodes CASRGRTRYEQYF. The variable domain in full, with the rest retrieved from reference TRBV28 and TRBJ2-7, is DVKVTQSSRYLVKRTGEKVFLECVQDMDHENMFWYRQDPGLGLRLIYFSYDVKMKEKGDIPEGYSVSREKKERFSLILESASTNQTSMYLCASRGRTRYEQYFGPGTRLTVT.

The chain recombines TRBV30 with TRBJ1-5; D might be TRBD1 (6 bases). The V end was cut by 2 bases, the J end by 0 bases, with 11 bases between. The CDR3 runs to 15 residues. CDR1 and CDR2 from the germline V gene are GTSNPN and SVGIG (reference sequence). The CDR3 region is CAWSQGSNSNQPQHF. The CDR3 DNA follows: TGTGCCTGGAGTCAGGGGTCAAATAGCAATCAGCCCCAGCATTTT.

The gene calls are TRBV6-5 and TRBJ1-6; TRBD1 matches 7 bases. After removal of 5 bases from V and 8 bases from J, the junction contained 6 bases not matched to a gene. This CDR3 region has 14 residues. CDR1 MNHEY and CDR2 SVGAGI come from the germline V gene. For the CDR3, the DNA is TGTGCCAGCAGTAGAGGGGGCGTATATTCACCCCTCCACTTT. Residues: CASSRGGVYSPLHF.

The chain links TRBV6-2 or TRBV6-3 to TRBJ2-1; 7 bases map to TRBD2. V trimming: 4 bases; J trimming: 8 bases; junction bases outside the gene matches: 11. Germline V gene lookup returns CDR1 MNHEY and CDR2 SVGEGT. The length of the CDR3 is 15 residues. Here the CDR3 reads CASSSFVGGSDEQFF. The DNA for the CDR3 is TGTGCCAGCAGTTCCTTCGTCGGCGGGAGTGATGAGCAGTTCTTC.

The chain joins TRBV5-4 to TRBJ2-4; 7 nucleotides line up with TRBD2. The V and J ends lost 0 bases and 4 bases, in that order; junction bases with no gene match: 4. The CDR3 is 15 residues long. Germline CDR1 is SGHNT and CDR2 is YYREEE (reference sequence). CDR3 sequence reads: CASSLGGGEKNIQYF. The CDR3 nucleotides are TGTGCCAGCAGCTTGGGGGGAGGGGAGAAAAACATTCAGTACTTC.

CDR3 sequence reads: CASSESGRGYEQFF. The CDR3 DNA reads TGCGCCAGCAGTGAGTCGGGAAGGGGCTATGAGCAGTTCTTC. The J gene is TRBJ2-1, the V gene TRBV10-2, with a weak D call TRBD1 (5 bases). The CDR3 covers 14 residues. V was pared by 0 bases and J by 8 bases, with 11 bases between. Germline lookup yields CDR1 WSHSY and CDR2 SAAADI.

This chain connects TRBV11-1 to TRBJ1-5, with TRBD1 matching over 7 bases. The germline V gene has CDR1 SGHAT and CDR2 FQDESV (reference sequence). V gave up 4 bases and J gave up 5 bases; unmatched junction bases: 2. The CDR3 contains 13 residues. The CDR3 bases are TGTGCCAGCAGCTGGGACAGAGATCAGCCCCAGCATTTT. This sequence encodes CASSWDRDQPQHF.

V gene TRBV4-1 combines with J gene TRBJ1-3, with unresolved D. The CDR3 covers 15 residues. The V gene's germline CDR1 is MGHRA and CDR2 YSYEKL. Trimming shortened V by 1 base and J by 0 bases, and 7 bases separated the two germline ends. CDR3 sequence (DNA): TGCGCCAGCAGCCAAGTACCGGACTCTGGAAACACCATATATTTT. Translated, it gives CASSQVPDSGNTIYF.

This clone came up once. The rearrangement uses TRBV6-5 and TRBJ1-3, with D unresolved. V lost 5 bases to trimming and J lost 0 bases, with 11 bases between them. CDR3 length: 15 residues. CDR1 and CDR2 from the germline V gene are MNHEY and SVGAGI. The CDR3 reads CASSNRHYSGNTIYF. Written as DNA, the CDR3 is TGTGCCAGCAGTAATCGGCATTACTCTGGAAACACCATATATTTT.

CDR3 loop: CASSTGVADTQYF. DNA of the CDR3: TGTGCCAGCAGCACAGGGGTCGCAGATACGCAGTATTTT. This chain connects TRBV7-9 to TRBJ2-3; 7 bases agree with TRBD1. The CDR3 runs to 13 residues. V lost 5 bases, J lost 4 bases, and 3 bases stayed unmatched. Germline loops: CDR1 SEHNR, CDR2 FQNEAQ (reference sequence).

This sequence joins TRBV9 and TRBJ1-1; D is possibly TRBD1 (5 bases). This CDR3 region has 15 residues. The germline CDR1 and CDR2 sequences are SGDLS and YYNGEE. Deletions cut 0 bases from V and 4 bases from J, with 13 bases between. CDR3 residues: CASSVGGVGSTEAFF. CDR3 nucleotide sequence: TGTGCCAGCAGCGTAGGAGGGGTAGGTAGCACTGAAGCTTTCTTT. Full variable domain (outside the CDR3, taken from reference TRBV9 and TRBJ1-1): DSGVTQTPKHLITATGQRVTLRCSPRSGDLSVYWYQQSLDQGLQFLIQYYNGEERAKGNILERFSAQQFPDLHSELNLSSLELGDSALYFCASSVGGVGSTEAFFGQGTRLTVV.

V and J are TRBV4-3 and TRBJ2-7, with 9 bases lining up with TRBD2. The CDR3 runs 17 residues. Germline CDR1 and CDR2: LGHNA and YSLEER. After removal of 1 base from V and 1 base from J, the junction contained 8 bases not matched to a gene. CDR3 protein: CASSQATASGISYEQYF. CDR3 in DNA: TGCGCCAGCAGCCAAGCCACAGCTAGCGGGATATCCTACGAGCAGTACTTC.